A selection of T cell receptor beta chains follows, all from one sample in a study of early T cells in non-severe SARS-CoV-2 infection. TCRdb analysed the 5' RACE reads with MiXCR anew, one entry per CDR3 protein. The data show 50,000 to 80,000 distinct CDR3 sequences, roughly 9% seen once. The starting material was whole blood, obtained at baseline. The receptors were gathered from an adult who was a healthcare worker with PCR-confirmed SARS-CoV-2 infection or an uninfected control (not recorded which). Both conserved end residues are part of each CDR3. D genes are given only for firm matches. Clone size is given for some rows only: seen once, a few or many times, or a class if the clone is expanded.

J gene,D gene,V gene,clone size,CDR3 DNA,CDR3 protein
TRBJ2-2,TRBD2,TRBV7-6,NA,TGTGCCAGCAGCCGGGGGGCGAACACCGGGGAGCTGTTTTTT,CASSRGANTGELFF
TRBJ1-1,TRBD1,TRBV27,NA,TGTGCCAGCAGTTCCGATTGGACAGGGAACACTGAAGCTTTCTTT,CASSSDWTGNTEAFF
TRBJ1-1,TRBD1,TRBV7-9,many,TGTGCCAGCAGGCCTGACAGGGGAACTGAAGCTTTCTTT,CASRPDRGTEAFF
TRBJ2-1,TRBD2,TRBV20-1,NA,TGCAGTGCTATGTTAGCGGGAGGAAGTTACTCCTACAATGAGCAGTTCTTC,CSAMLAGGSYSYNEQFF
TRBJ2-7,NA,TRBV7-3,NA,TGTGCCAGCAGCACACGGGATTCTAGGGAGCAGTACTTC,CASSTRDSREQYF
TRBJ2-2,NA,TRBV7-8,many,TGTGCCAGCAGCTTCTCTAGCACCGGGGAGCTGTTTTTT,CASSFSSTGELFF
TRBJ1-2,NA,TRBV24-1,few,TGTGCCACCAGTGACACAGGGTATGGCTACACCTTC,CATSDTGYGYTF
TRBJ2-2,NA,TRBV5-1,few,TGCGCCAGCAGCTTGTTATCCGGGGAGCTGTTTTTT,CASSLLSGELFF
TRBJ1-2,TRBD1,TRBV9,many,TGTGCCAGCAGCGATGGACAGGGGTACGATGGCTACACCTTC,CASSDGQGYDGYTF
TRBJ2-3,NA,TRBV12-3/TRBV12-4,many,TGTGCCAGCAACGACGGGGTACCCTATAGCACAGATACGCAGTATTTT,CASNDGVPYSTDTQYF
TRBJ2-1,NA,TRBV12-3/TRBV12-4,NA,TGTGCCAGCGGCGGCGGGGCCCGGGATGAGCAGTTCTTC,CASGGGARDEQFF
TRBJ2-7,TRBD1,TRBV29-1,NA,TGCAGCGTTGTAAGGCAGGGGGCCAACGAGCAGTACTTC,CSVVRQGANEQYF
TRBJ2-7,TRBD1,TRBV5-1,few,TGCGCCAGCAGCTTTTCGCAGGGGGCTTACGAGCAGTACTTC,CASSFSQGAYEQYF
TRBJ2-1,TRBD2,TRBV9,many,TGTGCCTCTTCGCGAGAGGGACTAGCGGGAGTTCGGTCCTACAATGAGCAGTTCTTC,CASSREGLAGVRSYNEQFF
TRBJ1-5,TRBD1,TRBV7-2,many,TGTGCCAGCAGCTGGCAGGACAGGGGGCGCTTGTGGCCCCAGCATTTT,CASSWQDRGRLWPQHF
TRBJ2-1,NA,TRBV5-1,few,TGCGCCAGCAGCTTGGTCCTCGGCGAGTACAATGAGCAGTTCTTC,CASSLVLGEYNEQFF
TRBJ2-2,NA,TRBV7-9,few,TGTGCCAGCAGCGCTCGCGAGGGGCGGACCGGGGAGCTGTTTTTT,CASSAREGRTGELFF
TRBJ2-7,TRBD2,TRBV5-1,NA,TGCGCCAGCAGCTTGGAGGGGATCAGCGACTTCCTAGCGGTCAGCTCCTACGAGCAGTACTTC,CASSLEGISDFLAVSSYEQYF
TRBJ1-2,NA,TRBV12-3/TRBV12-4,NA,TGTGCCAGCAGCAACCGGGCCATAGCTAACTATGGCTACACCTTC,CASSNRAIANYGYTF
TRBJ2-2,TRBD2,TRBV2,many,TGTGCCAGCAGCCTGGGAATAGCGGGAGTAGCCGGGGAGCTGTTTTTT,CASSLGIAGVAGELFF
TRBJ1-2,NA,TRBV10-1,few,TGCGCCACCCGAAGTGGAGTAGCTAACTATGGCTACACCTTC,CATRSGVANYGYTF
TRBJ1-1,TRBD1,TRBV28,many,TGTGCCAGCAACGTGAAAGCGACAGGGCAGCGGCAAGAAGCTTTCTTT,CASNVKATGQRQEAFF
TRBJ1-1,NA,TRBV6-6,many,TGTGCCAGCAGGGATGGGGCCGGCACTGAAGCTTTCTTT,CASRDGAGTEAFF
TRBJ2-7,TRBD2,TRBV10-3,NA,TGTGCCATCAGTGCCAGCGGGACCTCCTACGAGCAGTACTTC,CAISASGTSYEQYF
TRBJ2-7,NA,TRBV20-1,NA,TGCAGTGCGCGGACCCGAACCTACGAGCAGTACTTC,CSARTRTYEQYF
TRBJ1-2,NA,TRBV6-6,few,TGTGCCAGCAGTTACTCGGGGGAGGCCCAGAACTATGGCTACACCTTC,CASSYSGEAQNYGYTF
TRBJ2-5,NA,TRBV15,NA,TGTGCCACCAGCAGAGTCAATACAGGGATGCCCCAGTACTTC,CATSRVNTGMPQYF
TRBJ2-1,TRBD2,TRBV7-2,NA,TGTGCCAGCAGCCCGTCCTCTAGCGGGTCGCGCGGTGAGCAGTTCTTC,CASSPSSSGSRGEQFF